The rows below give T cell receptor beta chains drawn from one sample of a study of blood T cell repertoires in COVID-19. Repertoires were generated with immunoSEQ multiplex PCR, while TCRdb's copy carries only in-frame clones and drops some. The sample gives more than 75,000 clones, roughly four fifths of which show up once; roughly a tenth is in the top ten. The specimen was peripheral blood. Source of these receptors: a man between 60 and 75 years old with acute or convalescent COVID-19. CDR3s leave out the opening cysteine and the closing phenylalanine or tryptophan. The size of a clone is reported for some rows only, either as once, few or many, or as a class for expanded clones.

j_gene: TRBJ1-2; v_gene: TRBV10-3; abundance: -; CDR3aa: AISEGGQGHGYT
j_gene: TRBJ1-2; v_gene: TRBV19; abundance: -; CDR3aa: ASSIFGAGGYGYT
j_gene: TRBJ2-5; v_gene: TRBV10-3; abundance: once; CDR3aa: AISEYSGGTQY
j_gene: TRBJ1-2; v_gene: TRBV7-2; abundance: -; CDR3aa: ASSLHGTAQYGYT
j_gene: TRBJ2-5; v_gene: TRBV3-1/TRBV3-2; abundance: -; CDR3aa: ASSQAGTGETQY
j_gene: TRBJ2-4; v_gene: TRBV12-3/TRBV12-4; abundance: -; CDR3aa: ASSFEGGNIQY
j_gene: TRBJ2-7; v_gene: TRBV18; abundance: -; CDR3aa: ASSPASSYEQY
j_gene: TRBJ1-4; v_gene: TRBV18; abundance: -; CDR3aa: ASPLQQGAETNEKLF
j_gene: TRBJ2-1; v_gene: TRBV20-1; abundance: -; CDR3aa: SASSPGLAGIEQF
j_gene: TRBJ1-5; v_gene: TRBV7-2; abundance: -; CDR3aa: ASSLEQGRAQPQH
j_gene: TRBJ2-7; v_gene: TRBV6-6; abundance: -; CDR3aa: ASSYSGLAVEGEQY
j_gene: TRBJ2-7; v_gene: TRBV29-1; abundance: -; CDR3aa: SVADNEQY
j_gene: TRBJ2-1; v_gene: TRBV3-1/TRBV3-2; abundance: -; CDR3aa: ASSQGRWNEQF
j_gene: TRBJ2-7; v_gene: TRBV9; abundance: once; CDR3aa: ASSVGQGQWEQY
j_gene: TRBJ2-1; v_gene: TRBV7-3; abundance: once; CDR3aa: ASRGAGNEQF
j_gene: TRBJ1-1; v_gene: TRBV29-1; abundance: -; CDR3aa: SGGLGVNAEAF